This entry lists 29 T cell receptor beta chains sequenced from one sample in a study of T cells after yellow fever vaccination. TCRdb reanalysed the 5' RACE reads using MiXCR and keeps one entry per CDR3 protein. Of hundreds of thousands of distinct CDR3 sequences in the sample, 3.6% are singletons; the top ten hold about 25%. This specimen was PBMCs, taken on the day of the yellow fever booster vaccination. These receptors were collected from a man in his late teens or twenties who received the YFV17D yellow fever vaccine.

This clonotype was counted many times. The gene calls are TRBV4-1 and TRBJ2-3; D is perhaps TRBD2 (5 bases). CDR3 length equals 16 residues. Trimming took off 0 bases at V and 2 bases at J, with 12 bases between the two ends. Germline CDR1 is MGHRA and CDR2 is YSYEKL. Here the CDR3 reads CASSQDSRAITDTQYF. The CDR3 DNA reads TGCGCCAGCAGCCAAGACTCGCGGGCGATCACAGATACGCAGTATTTT.

The sample holds many counts of this clonotype. The chain links TRBV5-1 to TRBJ1-2, with 12 bases matching TRBD1. The V segment lost 3 bases and the J segment 4 bases; nucleotides outside the gene matches: 4. Per the germline V gene, CDR1 is SGHRS and CDR2 is YFSETQ. The CDR3 length is 15 residues. The CDR3 is CASSWGTGGSYGYTF. For the CDR3, the DNA is TGCGCCAGCAGCTGGGGGACAGGGGGCTCCTATGGCTACACCTTC.

The chain's CDR3 is CSAPDRGQETQYF. DNA for the CDR3: TGCAGTGCGCCTGACAGGGGACAAGAGACCCAGTACTTC. The J gene is TRBJ2-5, the V gene TRBV20-1; 8 nucleotides match TRBD1. With V trimmed by 6 bases and J by 2 bases, 5 bases remained unmatched. Germline lookup yields CDR1 DFQATT and CDR2 SNEGSKA (reference sequence). The CDR3 runs to 13 residues.

This clonotype was detected many times. The V and J genes are TRBV5-4 and TRBJ2-1; a weak D match, TRBD2 (5 bases). Trimming took off 3 bases at V and 10 bases at J, with 11 bases between the two ends. Germline values: CDR1 SGHNT, CDR2 YYREEE (reference sequence). The CDR3 runs 12 residues. The DNA of the CDR3 is TGTGCCAGCAGCTGGAGGCCAGCGGAGCAGTTCTTC. Its protein product is CASSWRPAEQFF. The variable domain in full, with the rest retrieved from reference TRBV5-4 and TRBJ2-1, is ETGVTQSPTHLIKTRGQQVTLRCSSQSGHNTVSWYQQALGQGPQFIFQYYREEENGRGNFPPRFSGLQFPNYSSELNVNALELDDSALYLCASSWRPAEQFFGPGTRLTVL.

The chain is built from TRBV20-1 and TRBJ2-5, with D maybe TRBD2 (5 bases). V lost 1 base and J 5 bases, leaving 11 bases between the germline ends. CDR3 size: 13 residues. The germline V gene has CDR1 DFQATT and CDR2 SNEGSKA (reference sequence). The CDR3 sequence: CSARARGLETQYF. CDR3 coding DNA: TGCAGTGCTAGAGCGAGAGGGTTGGAGACCCAGTACTTC.

The chain has TRBV6-5 and TRBJ2-5; either TRBD1 or TRBD2 may supply D (5 bases each). The V gene lost 3 bases and the J gene lost 5 bases, with 13 bases spanning the gap. The CDR3 consists of 14 residues. Germline-derived CDR1 and CDR2 are MNHEY and SVGAGI. The CDR3 protein is CASSYAGTRETQYF. The DNA for the CDR3 is TGTGCCAGCAGTTATGCCGGGACGAGGGAGACCCAGTACTTC.

This clonotype showed up many times. The rearrangement uses TRBV23-1 and TRBJ2-7, with a possible D match to TRBD1 (6 bases). TRBV23-1 counts as an open reading frame of uncertain function. CDR3 length: 13 amino acids. V lost 5 bases and J lost 3, with 11 bases in between. The CDR3 loop reads CASSGRRGYEQYV. CDR3 coding DNA: TGCGCCAGCAGTGGACGCAGGGGCTACGAGCAGTACGTC.

The sample holds many counts of this clonotype. The chain uses TRBV5-1 and TRBJ2-5, with 10 positions matching TRBD2. This CDR3 contains 16 residues. With 3 bases clipped from V and 2 bases from J, the junction kept 7 bases outside the gene matches. Germline V gives CDR1 SGHRS, CDR2 YFSETQ. The CDR3 DNA is TGCGCCAGCAGCTGGACCACTAGCGGGGTTCAAGAGACCCAGTACTTC. Protein product: CASSWTTSGVQETQYF.

This clonotype was seen repeatedly, ten times or more. The chain is built from TRBV20-1 and TRBJ2-5, with 9 bases fitting TRBD2. Germline assignment: CDR1 DFQATT and CDR2 SNEGSKA (reference sequence). This CDR3 contains 15 residues. Trimming took 5 bases from V and 5 from J; bases not matched to a gene: 12. This CDR3 reads CSAWVRGGAGETQYF. The CDR3, as DNA: TGCAGTGCTTGGGTCCGCGGGGGGGCCGGGGAGACCCAGTACTTC.

V usage is TRBV23-1 and J usage is TRBJ2-1; 9 nucleotides align to TRBD1. TRBV23-1 is placed among ORFs of uncertain function. With V trimmed by 3 bases and J by 5 bases, 11 bases remained unmatched. This CDR3 has 17 amino acids. The CDR3 loop is CASSQSLVGDRDNEQFF. As DNA, the CDR3 is TGCGCCAGCAGTCAGAGTTTGGTAGGGGACAGGGACAATGAGCAGTTCTTC.

This clonotype occurred a few times. This chain joins TRBV7-9 and TRBJ2-3; 9 nucleotides align to TRBD2. The germline V gene encodes CDR1 SEHNR and CDR2 FQNEAQ (reference sequence). Trimming at V came to 1 base and at J to 2 bases, leaving 4 bases not matched to a gene. The CDR3 length is 16 residues. Here the CDR3 reads CASSLDPSGDTDTQYF. CDR3 coding DNA: TGTGCCAGCAGCTTAGATCCTAGCGGGGACACAGATACGCAGTATTTT.

This clonotype was observed at least ten times. The V and J genes are TRBV10-3 and TRBJ2-7, with 10 bases lining up with TRBD1. This CDR3 is 14 amino acids long. Germline V lookup: CDR1 ENHRY, CDR2 SYGVKD. V lost 4 bases and J lost 4; bases outside the gene matches: 4. The CDR3 coding sequence is TGTGCCATCAGTGCGGGGACAGGGGTTTACGAGCAGTACTTC. Encoded protein: CAISAGTGVYEQYF.

At least ten counts were recorded for this clonotype. This sequence joins TRBV15 and TRBJ2-1; D remains ambiguous. Trimming left V 0 bases short and J 4 bases short, with 10 bases between. Germline lookup yields CDR1 LNHNV and CDR2 YYDKDF (reference sequence). The CDR3 covers 15 residues. CDR3 sequence: CATSRDKPSYNEQFF. CDR3 in DNA: TGTGCCACCAGCAGAGACAAGCCCTCTTACAATGAGCAGTTCTTC.

At least ten counts were recorded for this clonotype. The chain recombines TRBV4-3 with TRBJ1-4, with 7 positions matching TRBD1. Germline V gene data show CDR1 as LGHNA and CDR2 as YSLEER. With V trimmed by 4 bases and J by 7 bases, 9 bases remained unmatched. This CDR3 has 15 residues. The CDR3 loop reads CASSRNPGQVEKLFF. Written as DNA, the CDR3 is TGCGCCAGCAGCCGCAATCCCGGACAGGTTGAAAAACTGTTTTTT.

Turning to this clonotype: It may be a read error: a sequence one base away is much more abundant. J is TRBJ2-7 and V is TRBV4-1, with TRBD2 matching over 8 bases. CDR1 and CDR2 from the germline V gene are MGHRA and YSYEKL. The CDR3 has 15 residues. CDR3 sequence (DNA): TGCGCCAGCAGCCTGTTTGACCGGGGGGGCGGCGAGCTGTACTTC. Protein sequence: CASSLFDRGGGELYF.

In its sample, this clonotype was seen many times. The gene calls are TRBV5-6 and TRBJ2-4; D possibly corresponds to TRBD1 (6 bases). This CDR3 has 11 amino acids. With 6 bases removed from V and 5 bases from J, the gap between germline ends came to 6 bases. Germline V gene data show CDR1 as SGHDT and CDR2 as YYEEEE. The CDR3 sequence is CASKGENIQYF. The CDR3 coding sequence is TGTGCCAGCAAGGGGGAAAACATTCAGTACTTC.

This clonotype appeared a few times. The V and J genes are TRBV9 and TRBJ2-3, with 7 nucleotides matching TRBD1. CDR3 length: 15 amino acids. The J segment lost 7 bases and the V segment lost 2 bases, leaving 10 bases of the junction unmatched. Germline CDR1 reads SGDLS; CDR2 reads YYNGEE. The CDR3 loop reads CASSVFETGSNTQYF. The CDR3 DNA follows: TGTGCCAGCAGCGTTTTTGAGACAGGGTCAAATACGCAGTATTTT.

There are a few counts of this clonotype. The chain uses TRBV20-1 and TRBJ2-1; 9 bases agree with TRBD2. V gave up 0 bases and J gave up 4 bases; unmatched junction bases: 7. The V gene's germline CDR1 is DFQATT and CDR2 SNEGSKA (reference sequence). The length of the CDR3 is 16 residues. CDR3 in DNA: TGCAGTGCTAGAGATCTAGAGACTAGCGGATACAATGAGCAGTTCTTC. It specifies CSARDLETSGYNEQFF.

Only a few counts were recorded for this clonotype. The CDR3 here is CASSSDRTYEQYF. The CDR3 DNA sequence: TGTGCCAGCAGCTCGGACAGGACCTACGAGCAGTACTTC. This chain uses TRBV7-2 with TRBJ2-7; 7 bases are a match to TRBD1. V lost 4 bases and J lost 2; bases outside the gene matches: 2. CDR1 is SGHTA and CDR2 is FQGNSA in the germline V gene. The CDR3 is 13 residues long.

Only a few counts were recorded for this clonotype. The chain employs TRBV7-3 and TRBJ2-2, with D unresolved. Trimming stripped 0 bases from V and 1 base from J, with 12 bases between. This CDR3 comprises 17 residues. Per germline, CDR1 SGHTA and CDR2 FQGTGA. The CDR3 protein is CASSLTSGRLNTGELFF. CDR3 DNA sequence: TGTGCCAGCAGCTTAACCAGTGGCCGATTGAACACCGGGGAGCTGTTTTTT.

Ten or more counts support this clonotype. The V and J genes are TRBV7-9 and TRBJ1-2; TRBD1 aligns across 12 bases. CDR1 and CDR2 from the germline V gene are SEHNR and FQNEAQ (reference sequence). V shed 5 bases, J shed 8 bases, and the junction held 12 bases outside the gene matches. CDR3 length: 16 amino acids. The CDR3 is CASSPGTGGALIGYTF. The CDR3 DNA sequence: TGTGCCAGCAGCCCCGGGACAGGGGGCGCCTTAATCGGCTACACCTTC.

This clonotype was recorded a few times. The CDR3 DNA reads TGTGCCAGCAGTTTATTTACAGCTTCCCAAGAGACCCAGTACTTC. Protein: CASSLFTASQETQYF. The chain uses TRBV28 and TRBJ2-5, with D hard to call. The CDR3 totals 15 residues. Germline V gene sequence: CDR1 MDHEN, CDR2 SYDVKM. The ends were cut back, 1 base at V and 1 base at J, with 10 bases in the middle.

This clonotype was counted between two and nine times. This chain links TRBV7-9 with TRBJ2-7; perhaps TRBD2 as D (6 bases). V was pared by 5 bases and J by 0 bases, with 20 bases between. Germline-derived CDR1 and CDR2 are SEHNR and FQNEAQ (reference sequence). The CDR3 length is 17 residues. The CDR3 here is CASSTTHLRGSSYEQYF. The CDR3 region has the DNA TGTGCCAGCAGCACGACTCATCTCCGGGGGAGCTCCTACGAGCAGTACTTC. Supplemented by reference TRBV7-9 and TRBJ2-7, the full variable domain reads DTGVSQNPRHKITKRGQNVTFRCDPISEHNRLYWYRQTLGQGPEFLTYFQNEAQLEKSRLLSDRFSAERPKGSFSTLEIQRTEQGDSAMYLCASSTTHLRGSSYEQYFGPGTRLTVT.

This clonotype was seen many times. The V gene is TRBV4-3, the J gene TRBJ2-5, with TRBD1 identical over 10 bases. CDR1 and CDR2 from the germline V gene are LGHNA and YSLEER. The CDR3 covers 18 residues. V was clipped by 0 bases and J by 5 bases; unmatched bases: 12. The DNA for the CDR3 is TGCGCCAGCAGCCAAGAAGGGCCCCCGACAGGGGGCTGGGAGACCCAGTACTTC. As protein: CASSQEGPPTGGWETQYF.

This clonotype was picked up many times. V is TRBV12-3 or TRBV12-4 and J is TRBJ1-2; 7 bases line up with TRBD1. V trimming: 3 bases; J trimming: 2 bases; junction bases outside the gene matches: 6. The CDR3 consists of 15 residues. The CDR3 DNA sequence: TGTGCCAGCAGTTTTCAGGCCAGGGGGAACTATGGCTACACCTTC. This sequence encodes CASSFQARGNYGYTF.

Comment on this clonotype: With a much larger clone just one base away, this may be a read error. V and J are TRBV10-1 and TRBJ1-5; D possibly corresponds to TRBD1 (5 bases). Between the trimmed V and J ends, which lost 7 bases and 2 bases, there was a span of 27 bases. The germline V gene encodes CDR1 WNHNN and CDR2 SYGVQD (reference sequence). This CDR3 has 19 amino acids. DNA of the CDR3: TGCGCCAGCACCCTGGCGAGGTACAGGTCCTGCGGCGGCAATCAGCCCCAGCATTTT. It specifies CASTLARYRSCGGNQPQHF.

The chain uses TRBV6-5 and TRBJ2-5, with D possibly being TRBD1 or TRBD2 (6 bases each). Germline V gene lookup returns CDR1 MNHEY and CDR2 SVGAGI. V was shortened by 1 base and J by 5 bases, with 14 bases between the two germline ends. The CDR3 spans 15 residues. This chain's CDR3 is CASSYYTVGGETQYF. The CDR3 region has the DNA TGTGCCAGCAGTTACTATACTGTAGGGGGGGAGACCCAGTACTTC.

The V gene is TRBV9, the J gene TRBJ2-5; 7 nucleotides align to TRBD2. Germline trimming cut 7 bases from V and 10 bases from J; bases unmatched to any gene: 16. The CDR3 is 14 amino acids. Germline V gene lookup returns CDR1 SGDLS and CDR2 YYNGEE. The CDR3 DNA reads as TGTGCCAGCTCCCCGGGGGGAGCACGAGGTCTCCAGTACTTC. Translated: CASSPGGARGLQYF.

V and J are TRBV10-3 and TRBJ2-3; no reliable D call. This CDR3 is 15 amino acids long. Germline-derived CDR1 and CDR2 are ENHRY and SYGVKD. The V end was cut by 3 bases, the J end by 0 bases, with 10 bases between. CDR3 bases: TGTGCCATCAGTGACACCTCTCATAGCACAGATACGCAGTATTTT. Its translation is CAISDTSHSTDTQYF.